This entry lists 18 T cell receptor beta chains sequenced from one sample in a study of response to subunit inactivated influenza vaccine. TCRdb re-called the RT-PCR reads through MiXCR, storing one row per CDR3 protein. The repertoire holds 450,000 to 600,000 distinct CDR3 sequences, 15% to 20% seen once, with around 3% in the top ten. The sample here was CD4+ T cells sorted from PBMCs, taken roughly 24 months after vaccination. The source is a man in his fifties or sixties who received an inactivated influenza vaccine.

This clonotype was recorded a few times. As DNA, the CDR3 is TGTGCCAGCAGCTTAGTGTCGTCTCGGGACCTGTTCTTC. Protein: CASSLVSSRDLFF. The gene calls are TRBV7-2 and TRBJ2-1; D tentatively fits TRBD1 or TRBD2 (5 bases each). The CDR3 is made up of 13 amino acids. The V gene lost 1 base and the J gene lost 15 bases, with 16 bases spanning the gap. Germline V CDR1 and CDR2: SGHTA, FQGNSA.

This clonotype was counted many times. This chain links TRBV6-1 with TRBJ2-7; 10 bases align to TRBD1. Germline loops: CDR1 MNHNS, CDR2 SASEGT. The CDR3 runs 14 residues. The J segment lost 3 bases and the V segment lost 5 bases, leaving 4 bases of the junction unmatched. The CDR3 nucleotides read TGTGCCAGCAGTCGGGACAGGGGCGTCTACGAGCAGTACTTC. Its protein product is CASSRDRGVYEQYF.

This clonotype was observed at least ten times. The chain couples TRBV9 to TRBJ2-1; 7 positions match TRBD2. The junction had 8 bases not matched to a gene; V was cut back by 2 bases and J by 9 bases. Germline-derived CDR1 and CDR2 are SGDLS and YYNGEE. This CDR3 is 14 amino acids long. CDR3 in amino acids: CASSVGGRGSEQFF. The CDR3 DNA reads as TGTGCCAGCAGCGTCGGTGGCCGCGGGAGTGAGCAGTTCTTC. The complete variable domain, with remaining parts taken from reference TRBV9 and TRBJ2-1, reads DSGVTQTPKHLITATGQRVTLRCSPRSGDLSVYWYQQSLDQGLQFLIQYYNGEERAKGNILERFSAQQFPDLHSELNLSSLELGDSALYFCASSVGGRGSEQFFGPGTRLTVL.

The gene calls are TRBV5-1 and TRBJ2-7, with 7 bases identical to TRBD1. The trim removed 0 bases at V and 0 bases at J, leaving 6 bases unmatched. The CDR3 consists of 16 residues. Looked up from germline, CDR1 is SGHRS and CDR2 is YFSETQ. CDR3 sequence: CASSLAPGQLSYEQYF. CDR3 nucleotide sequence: TGCGCCAGCAGCTTGGCTCCGGGACAGCTCTCCTACGAGCAGTACTTC.

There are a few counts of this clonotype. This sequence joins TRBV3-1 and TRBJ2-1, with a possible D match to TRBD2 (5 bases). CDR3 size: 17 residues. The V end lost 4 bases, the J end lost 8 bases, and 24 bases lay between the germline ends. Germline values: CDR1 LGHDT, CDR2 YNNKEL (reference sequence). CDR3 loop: CASSRGVSGSFAHEQFF. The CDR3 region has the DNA TGTGCCAGCAGCCGCGGAGTTTCGGGATCGTTCGCCCATGAGCAGTTCTTC.

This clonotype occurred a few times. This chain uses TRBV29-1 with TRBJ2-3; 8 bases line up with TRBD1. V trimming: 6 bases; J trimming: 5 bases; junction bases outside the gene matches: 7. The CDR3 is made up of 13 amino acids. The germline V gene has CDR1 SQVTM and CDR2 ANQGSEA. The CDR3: CSVRQGQLDTQYF. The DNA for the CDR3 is TGCAGCGTGCGACAGGGGCAATTAGATACGCAGTATTTT.

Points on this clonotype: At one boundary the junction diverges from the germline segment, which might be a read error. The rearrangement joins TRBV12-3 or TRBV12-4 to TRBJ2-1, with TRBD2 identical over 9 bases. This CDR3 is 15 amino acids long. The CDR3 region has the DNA TGTGCCAGCAGGCAGGCGAGCGGGAGGTCGAATGCGCAGTTCTTC. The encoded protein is CASRQASGRSNAQFF.

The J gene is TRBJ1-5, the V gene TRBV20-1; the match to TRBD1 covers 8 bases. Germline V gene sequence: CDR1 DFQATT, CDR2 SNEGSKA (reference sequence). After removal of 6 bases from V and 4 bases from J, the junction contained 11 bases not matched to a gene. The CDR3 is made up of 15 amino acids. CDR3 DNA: TGCAGTGCCCCCGGGAGGACAGGGTCAAATCAGCCCCAGCATTTT. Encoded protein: CSAPGRTGSNQPQHF.

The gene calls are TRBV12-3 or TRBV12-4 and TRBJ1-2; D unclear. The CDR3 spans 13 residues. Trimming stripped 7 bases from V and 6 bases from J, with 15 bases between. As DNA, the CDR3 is TGTGCCAGCAAGTTGAGCGTCTCGGATGGCTACACCTTC. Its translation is CASKLSVSDGYTF.

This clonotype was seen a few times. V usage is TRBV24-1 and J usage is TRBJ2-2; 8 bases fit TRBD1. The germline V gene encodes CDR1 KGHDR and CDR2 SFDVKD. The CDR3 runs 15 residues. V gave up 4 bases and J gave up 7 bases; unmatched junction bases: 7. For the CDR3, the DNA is TGTGCCACCAGTGAGAACAGGGGGACGCGCGGGGAGCTGTTTTTT. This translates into CATSENRGTRGELFF.

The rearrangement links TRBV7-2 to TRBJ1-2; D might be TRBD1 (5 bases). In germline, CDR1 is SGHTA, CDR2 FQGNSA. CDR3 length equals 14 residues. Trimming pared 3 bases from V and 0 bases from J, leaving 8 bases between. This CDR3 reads CASSLQGANYGYTF. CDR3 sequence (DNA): TGTGCCAGCAGCTTGCAGGGAGCTAACTATGGCTACACCTTC.

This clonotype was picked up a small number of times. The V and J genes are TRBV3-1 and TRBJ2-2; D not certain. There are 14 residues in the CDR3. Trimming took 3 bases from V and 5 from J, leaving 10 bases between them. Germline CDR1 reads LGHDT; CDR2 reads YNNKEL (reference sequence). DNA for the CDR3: TGTGCCAGCAGCCACGGACGATTGACCGGGGAGCTGTTTTTT. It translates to CASSHGRLTGELFF. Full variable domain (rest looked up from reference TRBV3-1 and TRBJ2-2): DTAVSQTPKYLVTQMGNDKSIKCEQNLGHDTMYWYKQDSKKFLKIMFSYNNKELIINETVPNRFSPKSPDKAHLNLHINSLELGDSAVYFCASSHGRLTGELFFGEGSRLTVL.

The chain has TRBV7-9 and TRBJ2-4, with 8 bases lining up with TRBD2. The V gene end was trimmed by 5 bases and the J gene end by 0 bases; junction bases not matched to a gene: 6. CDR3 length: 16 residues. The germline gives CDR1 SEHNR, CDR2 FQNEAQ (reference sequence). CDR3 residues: CASSRGGLLAKNIQYF. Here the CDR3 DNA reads TGTGCCAGCAGCCGGGGGGGCCTTTTAGCCAAAAACATTCAGTACTTC.

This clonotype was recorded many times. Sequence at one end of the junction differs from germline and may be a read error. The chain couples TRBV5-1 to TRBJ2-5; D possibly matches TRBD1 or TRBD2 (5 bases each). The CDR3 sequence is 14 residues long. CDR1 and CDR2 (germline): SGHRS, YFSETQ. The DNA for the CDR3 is TGTGCCAGCAGTCGGGCCGGGACGGAAGAGACCCAGTACTTC. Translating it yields CASSRAGTEETQYF.

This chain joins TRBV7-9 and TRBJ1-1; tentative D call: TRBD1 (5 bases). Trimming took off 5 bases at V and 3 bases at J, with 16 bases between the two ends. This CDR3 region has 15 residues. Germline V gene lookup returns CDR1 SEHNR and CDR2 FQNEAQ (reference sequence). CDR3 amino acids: CASSPPGGVDTEAFF. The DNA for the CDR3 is TGTGCCAGCAGCCCCCCCGGGGGGGTGGACACTGAAGCTTTCTTT.

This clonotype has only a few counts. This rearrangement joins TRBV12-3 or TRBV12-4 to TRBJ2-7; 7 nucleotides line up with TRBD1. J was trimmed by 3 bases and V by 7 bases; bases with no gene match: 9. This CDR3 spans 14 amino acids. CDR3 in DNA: TGTGCCAGCAAACCCCGGCAGGGGGTCTACGAGCAGTACTTC. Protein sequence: CASKPRQGVYEQYF.

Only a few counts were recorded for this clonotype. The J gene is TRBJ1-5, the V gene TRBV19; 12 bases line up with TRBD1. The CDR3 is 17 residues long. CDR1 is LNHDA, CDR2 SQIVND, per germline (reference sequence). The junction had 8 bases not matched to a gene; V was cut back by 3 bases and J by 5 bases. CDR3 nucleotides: TGTGCCAGTAGTATGAGAAGGGACAGGGGGCAGGATCAGCCCCAGCATTTT. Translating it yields CASSMRRDRGQDQPQHF.

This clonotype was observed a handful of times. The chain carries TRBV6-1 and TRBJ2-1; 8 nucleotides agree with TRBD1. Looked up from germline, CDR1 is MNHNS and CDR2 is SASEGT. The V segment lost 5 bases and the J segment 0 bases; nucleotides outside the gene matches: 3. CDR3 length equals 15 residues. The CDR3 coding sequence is TGTGCCAGCAGTCCGGACAGGGTCTCCTACAATGAGCAGTTCTTC. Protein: CASSPDRVSYNEQFF.